Listed below are T cell receptor beta chains from one sample, sequenced in a study of T cell responses to AZD1222 COVID-19 vaccine. Profiling relied on immunoSEQ multiplex PCR, and the TCRdb table lists in-frame clones only, not all of them. Of 150,000 to 200,000 clones in the sample, 85% to 95% were seen once. Sequences were derived from peripheral blood, sampled on day 0 of AZD1222 vaccination. The source of these receptors is an adult in good health. Both conserved end residues are part of each CDR3. The D gene is left open where the match is weak. The size of a clone is reported for some rows only, either as once, few or many, or as a class for expanded clones.

>once|TRBJ1-3|TRBV28|NA
TGTGCCAGCAGTTACGATATGGCCTCAGGACGAAACACCATATATTTT
CASSYDMASGRNTIYF
>NA|TRBJ1-4|TRBV12-3/TRBV12-4|TRBD1
TGTGCCAGCGCGACAGGGGTGACTGAAAAACTGTTTTTT
CASATGVTEKLFF
>NA|TRBJ2-3|TRBV11-3|NA
TGTGCCAGCAGCCCTCCCCGTACCTTTGGGCATTCCAGCACAGATACGCAGTATTTT
CASSPPRTFGHSSTDTQYF
>NA|TRBJ2-3|TRBV19|NA
TGTGCCTCGAAACAGGGAGTTTCCACAGATACGCAGTATTTT
CASKQGVSTDTQYF
>NA|TRBJ2-3|TRBV9|NA
TGTGCCAGCAGCGTAAATCGAGGCCCCCCTGATACGCAGTATTTT
CASSVNRGPPDTQYF
>NA|TRBJ1-5|TRBV7-2|NA
TGTGCCAGCAGCTTAGGGCATGGATGGGGCAATCAGCCCCAGCATTTT
CASSLGHGWGNQPQHF
>NA|TRBJ2-3|TRBV19|TRBD2
TGTGCCAGTGGGCTAGCGGGGGGGCCGTATGATACGCAGTATTTT
CASGLAGGPYDTQYF
>NA|TRBJ1-3|TRBV25-1|NA
TGTGCCAGCAGAGGGACGGGAAACACCATATATTTT
CASRGTGNTIYF
>NA|TRBJ2-2|TRBV19|NA
TGTGCCAGTCGCTACACCGGGGAGCTGTTTTTT
CASRYTGELFF
>NA|TRBJ1-1|TRBV5-1|NA
TGCGCCAGCAGCTTTGGAGGGGCGAGCACTGAAGCTTTCTTT
CASSFGGASTEAFF
>NA|TRBJ1-4|TRBV3-1/TRBV3-2|TRBD1
TGTGCCAGCAGCCAAGTAGGGACAGGCCATGAAAAACTGTTTTTT
CASSQVGTGHEKLFF
>NA|TRBJ1-1|TRBV4-3|NA
TGCGCCAGCAGCCAAGATAGGAACACTGAAGCTTTCTTT
CASSQDRNTEAFF
>once|TRBJ2-3|TRBV5-4|NA
TGTGCCAGCAGCTTGGAACGCGGAAGCACAGATACGCAGTATTTT
CASSLERGSTDTQYF
>NA|TRBJ1-3|TRBV7-9|NA
TGTGCCAGCAGCTCCGTCCTGGTTTGGAACACCATATATTTT
CASSSVLVWNTIYF
>NA|TRBJ2-5|TRBV11-2|TRBD2
TGTGCCAGCACCATACTTGAGCGGGGGGCCTGGGAGACCCAGTACTTC
CASTILERGAWETQYF
>NA|TRBJ1-2|TRBV7-2|NA
TGTGCCAGCAGCTTAGTTTCAGTGCGTGGCTACACCTTC
CASSLVSVRGYTF
>NA|TRBJ1-4|TRBV5-1|NA
TGCGCCAGCAGCTTGAGCACCGGACGGGAAAAACTGTTTTTT
CASSLSTGREKLFF
>NA|TRBJ1-5|TRBV2|NA
TGTGCCAGCAGAACAGGTACTAATAGCAATCAGCCCCAGCATTTT
CASRTGTNSNQPQHF
>NA|TRBJ1-1|TRBV15|NA
TGTGCCACCAGCAGGGGGGGACACCAGAACACTGAAGCTTTCTTT
CATSRGGHQNTEAFF
>NA|TRBJ1-6|TRBV2|TRBD1
TGTGCCAGCAGCCGGGACAGAACTAGACCTTCACCCCTCCACTTT
CASSRDRTRPSPLHF
>NA|TRBJ2-2|TRBV7-8|NA
TGTGCCAGCAGCTTACGGTGGGGCAGCCCCTTTTTAGACACCGGGGAGCTGTTTTTT
CASSLRWGSPFLDTGELFF
>NA|TRBJ1-4|TRBV2|NA
TGTGCCAGCATTAGCATCGGTAATGAAAAACTGTTTTTT
CASISIGNEKLFF
>NA|TRBJ2-1|TRBV7-9|NA
TGTGCCAGCAGCCCGCCCCTTTTCTCTGAGCAGTTCTTC
CASSPPLFSEQFF
>NA|TRBJ2-5|TRBV11-2|NA
TGTGCCAGCAGTTCCATGATGACTGTCCAAGAGACCCAGTACTTC
CASSSMMTVQETQYF
>NA|TRBJ1-3|TRBV20-1|NA
TGCAGTGCACCCAGCGGAAACACCATATATTTT
CSAPSGNTIYF
>NA|TRBJ2-5|TRBV11-3|NA
TGTGCCAGCAGCTCCGCGGGCCTACTGCAAGAGACCCAGTACTTC
CASSSAGLLQETQYF
>NA|TRBJ1-5|TRBV12-3/TRBV12-4|NA
TGTGCCAGCAGTTTTAGAACTCAGCCCCAGCATTTT
CASSFRTQPQHF
>NA|TRBJ2-2|TRBV9|NA
TGTGCCAGCAGCGTAGTAGGATTGGGCGGGGAGCTGTTTTTT
CASSVVGLGGELFF
>NA|TRBJ2-1|TRBV4-2|NA
TGTGCCAGCAGCCAACAACTAGGATTGGCCTACAATGAGCAGTTCTTC
CASSQQLGLAYNEQFF
>once|TRBJ2-1|TRBV19|TRBD1
TGTGCCAGTAGTCGGGACAGCACATACAATGAGCAGTTCTTC
CASSRDSTYNEQFF
>NA|TRBJ2-3|TRBV6-5|NA
TGTGCCAGCACCTGGAAAGATACGCAGTATTTT
CASTWKDTQYF
>NA|TRBJ1-4|TRBV2|NA
TGTGCCAGCAGAATAGGGACCGATAATGAAAAACTGTTTTTT
CASRIGTDNEKLFF
>few|TRBJ2-7|TRBV6-5|NA
TGTGCCAGCAACCCACAGGAGACCTACGAGCAGTACTTC
CASNPQETYEQYF
>NA|TRBJ2-5|TRBV10-3|TRBD2
TGTGCCATCTCGCCAGCGGGGGAAGACGGGACCCAGTACTTC
CAISPAGEDGTQYF
>NA|TRBJ2-1|TRBV5-1|TRBD1
TGCGCCAGCAGCCTTGGACAGGGTTTCAATGAGCAGTTCTTC
CASSLGQGFNEQFF
>NA|TRBJ1-2|TRBV5-5|TRBD1
TGTGCCAGCAGCCCTACAGGGGGTGACTATGGCTACACCTTC
CASSPTGGDYGYTF
>NA|TRBJ1-2|TRBV19|NA
TGTGCCAGTAGTATCCCAGGGTGGAAGGGCTACACCTTC
CASSIPGWKGYTF
>NA|TRBJ2-7|TRBV12-3/TRBV12-4|NA
TGTGCCAGCAGTTTTTCCGGAGGTGAGCAGTACTTC
CASSFSGGEQYF
>NA|TRBJ2-3|TRBV30|NA
TGTGCCTGGAGTCTCGACTACAATACGCAGTATTTT
CAWSLDYNTQYF
>NA|TRBJ2-7|TRBV7-6|NA
TGTGCCAGCAGCTTACAACAACCGGGACATTTGAACGAGCAGTACTTC
CASSLQQPGHLNEQYF
>NA|TRBJ2-1|TRBV20-1|NA
TGCATGAGTAAATGGTCGGATGAGCAGTTCTTC
CMSKWSDEQFF
>NA|TRBJ1-2|TRBV5-4|NA
TGTGCCAGCAGCTTCCAAGGTGGGGGGTATGGCTACACCTTC
CASSFQGGGYGYTF
>NA|TRBJ1-1|TRBV2|NA
TGTGCCAGCAGGGGGCCGGTGAACACTGAAGCTTTCTTT
CASRGPVNTEAFF
>NA|TRBJ1-2|TRBV5-4|NA
TGTGCCAGCACCCCCCTCGGGGGTGTGGACTATGGCTACACCTTC
CASTPLGGVDYGYTF
>once|TRBJ1-2|TRBV10-3|NA
TGTGCCATCAAGGGGAATCGGGGGGGCGGCTACACCTTC
CAIKGNRGGGYTF
>NA|TRBJ1-5|TRBV2|NA
TGTGCCAGCAGTGAACTGGTGTTGGATCAGCCCCAGCATTTT
CASSELVLDQPQHF
>NA|TRBJ1-1|TRBV4-2|NA
TGTGCCAGCAGCCTGATAGGTACTGAAGCTTTCTTT
CASSLIGTEAFF
>NA|TRBJ1-2|TRBV7-2|TRBD1
TGTGCCAGCAGCAGAGGGGGGACAGGGGTTGGCTACACCTTC
CASSRGGTGVGYTF
>NA|TRBJ1-2|TRBV4-2|TRBD1
TGTGCCAGCAGCCAAAGTCAGGGGGCCTATGGCTACACCTTC
CASSQSQGAYGYTF
>NA|TRBJ2-7|TRBV30|TRBD1
TGTGCCTGGAGTCGAGCCAGGGGGATCTACGAGCAGTACTTC
CAWSRARGIYEQYF
>NA|TRBJ1-1|TRBV6-5|TRBD1
TGTGCCAGCAGTTACGCGGGACAGGGAAAGAACACTGAAGCTTTCTTT
CASSYAGQGKNTEAFF
>once|TRBJ1-1|TRBV10-3|NA
TGTGCCATCAGTGCACGACTGGAGAACACTGAAGCTTTCTTT
CAISARLENTEAFF
>NA|TRBJ2-1|TRBV11-2|NA
TGTGCCAGCCTAAAGAGCGGCTGGGGCAATGAGCAGTTCTTC
CASLKSGWGNEQFF
>NA|TRBJ1-5|TRBV4-1|NA
TGCGCCAGCAGCCAAGAGTCCCGAATCCAGCCCCAGCATTTT
CASSQESRIQPQHF
>NA|TRBJ2-5|TRBV5-1|TRBD1
TGCGCCAGCAGCCACGGACAGGGGGTTGAGACCCAGTACTTC
CASSHGQGVETQYF